The source of this TCR beta chain is a study of T-cell memory formation after mild COVID-19. Study information: The TCR clusters were mostly specific to one donor. Study observations and caveats: Contracting CD8+ clones were enriched in EMRA, CD4+ mainly in CM and EM.

The table lists this clonotype with a few counts. Its target is unknown. MiXCR was run by TCRdb on the 5' RACE reads, yielding one entry per CDR3 protein. In the table there are about 110,000 distinct CDR3 sequences, over 15% of which are singletons. V was pared by 1 base and J by 0 bases, with 9 bases between. CDR3 length: 15 residues. Germline CDR1 reads SGDLS; CDR2 reads YYNGEE. Sequences were obtained from PBMCs or a T cell subset sorted from them (not recorded which). This TCR was sampled from a man between 18 and 35 years old who had mild COVID-19 (a few samples of this study predate the infection). Cell type and time point are not known. The chain is built from TRBV9 and TRBJ2-3, with D perhaps TRBD2 (5 bases). The CDR3 DNA sequence: TGTGCCAGCAGCGTAAGAGCGGTTAGCACAGATACGCAGTATTTT. Translation: CASSVRAVSTDTQYF.